This entry lists 30 T cell receptor beta chains sequenced from one sample in a study of T cell responses to AZD1222 COVID-19 vaccine. Produced via immunoSEQ multiplex PCR; TCRdb's table is partial and in-frame only. The data contain approximately 100,000 clones, around nine tenths of them singletons. Specimen: peripheral blood, collected 28 days after the second dose of the MenACWY control vaccine. Receptor source: an adult who received the MenACWY meningococcal vaccine as a control.

This chain connects TRBV4-1 to TRBJ1-3; a weak D match, TRBD1 (5 bases). The CDR3 is 18 residues long. Trimming shortened V by 1 base and J by 0 bases, and 16 bases separated the two germline ends. Germline CDR1 and CDR2: MGHRA and YSYEKL. For the CDR3, the DNA is TGCGCCAGCAGCCAAGGGGGGTTAGGGCAGGGCTCTGGAAACACCATATATTTT. This encodes CASSQGGLGQGSGNTIYF.

This chain joins TRBV29-1 and TRBJ2-7; D assignment may be TRBD1 or TRBD2 (5 bases each). The CDR3 covers 12 residues. Trimming removed 5 bases at V and 2 bases at J, with 10 bases between. Germline V gives CDR1 SQVTM, CDR2 ANQGSEA. The CDR3 spells CSVRDGTYEQYF. For the CDR3, the DNA is TGCAGCGTTCGGGACGGTACCTACGAGCAGTACTTC.

This sequence joins TRBV19 and TRBJ1-1, with TRBD1 matching 9 bases. Germline V CDR1 and CDR2: LNHDA, SQIVND (reference sequence). The V and J ends lost 2 bases and 6 bases, in that order; junction bases with no gene match: 7. This CDR3 comprises 15 residues. The DNA of the CDR3 is TGTGCCAGTAGTATACCCGGGACAGGGTTCCCTGAAGCTTTCTTT. The encoded protein is CASSIPGTGFPEAFF.

The rearrangement links TRBV21-1 to TRBJ2-1; the table's D call, TRBD1, was not checked against the DNA. TRBV21-1 is recorded as a pseudogene. The length of the CDR3 is 21 residues. CDR3 sequence: CASSKNRPCLRALSPYNEQFF. The CDR3 DNA follows: TGTGCCAGCAGCAAAAATCGGCCCTGTCTCAGGGCCCTGTCCCCCTACAATGAGCAGTTCTTC.

This chain joins TRBV7-2 and TRBJ2-7, with a tentative D call TRBD2 (5 bases). Deletions cut 7 bases from V and 1 base from J, with 17 bases between. Germline loops: CDR1 SGHTA, CDR2 FQGNSA. The CDR3 consists of 15 residues. CDR3 bases: TGTGCCAGCAACAGACGGGAAGGTGGGTCCTACGAGCAGTACTTC. As protein: CASNRREGGSYEQYF.

The chain is built from TRBV5-5 and TRBJ2-2; 8 nucleotides match TRBD1. The V gene end was trimmed by 2 bases and the J gene end by 6 bases; junction bases not matched to a gene: 9. Germline V gene data show CDR1 as SGHKS and CDR2 as YYEKEE (reference sequence). The CDR3 runs 16 residues. The CDR3: CASSFLGQGISGELFF. CDR3 DNA: TGTGCCAGCAGCTTTTTAGGACAGGGAATCTCCGGGGAGCTGTTTTTT.

V is TRBV18 and J is TRBJ1-3; TRBD1 might be the D (5 bases). Germline lookup yields CDR1 KGHSH and CDR2 LQKENI. The CDR3 length is 16 residues. V was clipped by 0 bases and J by 0 bases, with 9 bases between them. CDR3 DNA sequence: TGTGCCAGCTCACCACCGGGGGTGTTCTCTGGAAACACCATATATTTT. Its translation is CASSPPGVFSGNTIYF.

The genes are TRBV5-1 and TRBJ1-4; unclear D gene. The CDR3 covers 11 residues. V lost 0 bases, J lost 6 bases, and 0 bases lay in between. The germline CDR1 and CDR2 sequences are SGHRS and YFSETQ. Here the CDR3 DNA reads TGCGCCAGCAGCTTGGATGAAAAACTGTTTTTT. Encoded protein: CASSLDEKLFF.

The chain uses TRBV2 and TRBJ2-1, with 13 bases that match TRBD2. With 6 bases clipped from V and 9 bases from J, the junction kept 8 bases outside the gene matches. CDR3 length: 15 amino acids. Germline CDR1 reads SNHLY; CDR2 reads FYNNEI. The CDR3 here is CASRQTSGGPGEQFF. Here the CDR3 DNA reads TGTGCCAGCAGACAGACTAGCGGGGGGCCCGGTGAGCAGTTCTTC. Based on the CDR3 plus reference TRBV2 and TRBJ2-1, the full variable domain is EPEVTQTPSHQVTQMGQEVILRCVPISNHLYFYWYRQILGQKVEFLVSFYNNEISEKSEIFDDQFSVERPDGSNFTLKIRSTKLEDSAMYFCASRQTSGGPGEQFFGPGTRLTVL.

The rearrangement links TRBV5-1 to TRBJ1-2, with D possibly TRBD1 on 6 matching bases. V gave up 4 bases and J gave up 9 bases, with 22 bases separating them. Looked up from germline, CDR1 is SGHRS and CDR2 is YFSETQ. This CDR3 is 15 amino acids long. CDR3 in amino acids: CASSPVLSGGRSYTF. CDR3 coding DNA: TGCGCCAGCAGCCCGGTTCTTTCGGGGGGCAGAAGCTACACCTTC.

The V gene is TRBV28, the J gene TRBJ1-1; 7 bases agree with TRBD1. Unmatched junction bases numbered 6, after V lost 2 bases and J lost 3 bases. The CDR3 sequence is 15 residues long. Germline CDR1 and CDR2: MDHEN and SYDVKM. The CDR3 spells CASSLPDRAYTEAFF. CDR3 DNA sequence: TGTGCCAGCAGTTTACCCGACAGGGCGTACACTGAAGCTTTCTTT. The full variable domain, its missing parts supplied by reference TRBV28 and TRBJ1-1, is DVKVTQSSRYLVKRTGEKVFLECVQDMDHENMFWYRQDPGLGLRLIYFSYDVKMKEKGDIPEGYSVSREKKERFSLILESASTNQTSMYLCASSLPDRAYTEAFFGQGTRLTVV.

The J gene is TRBJ2-7, the V gene TRBV20-1, with D uncertain. V dropped 7 bases and J dropped 0 bases, with 7 bases sitting between them. Germline CDR1 reads DFQATT; CDR2 reads SNEGSKA (reference sequence). This CDR3 comprises 11 residues. The CDR3 nucleotides read TGCAGTGGACTGCACTCCTACGAGCAGTACTTC. Protein product: CSGLHSYEQYF.

The gene calls are TRBV18 and TRBJ2-7; 8 nucleotides agree with TRBD1. J was trimmed by 7 bases and V by 5 bases; bases with no gene match: 7. The CDR3 runs 13 residues. Germline V gives CDR1 KGHSH, CDR2 LQKENI. The CDR3 region is CASSSGQGGEQYF. CDR3 bases: TGTGCCAGCTCATCAGGACAGGGCGGGGAGCAGTACTTC.

The CDR3: CASVQDPASGNTIYF. CDR3 DNA: TGTGCCAGCGTCCAGGACCCGGCATCTGGAAACACCATATATTTT. This chain uses TRBV6-5 with TRBJ1-3; D unclear. Trimming removed 8 bases at V and 1 base at J, with 15 bases between. Germline CDR1 reads MNHEY; CDR2 reads SVGAGI. The CDR3 has 15 residues.

The V and J genes are TRBV30 and TRBJ2-7; a weak D match, TRBD1 (6 bases). Trimming shortened V by 5 bases and J by 5 bases, and 13 bases separated the two germline ends. Germline V gives CDR1 GTSNPN, CDR2 SVGIG (reference sequence). CDR3 length: 12 amino acids. The DNA for the CDR3 is TGTGCCTGGGGGCCGGACAGCGACGAGCAGTACTTC. Translated: CAWGPDSDEQYF.

The rearrangement uses TRBV6-5 and TRBJ2-5; D perhaps matches TRBD2 (7 bases). This CDR3 spans 15 amino acids. Germline assignment: CDR1 MNHEY and CDR2 SVGAGI. V was shortened by 6 bases and J by 2 bases, with 16 bases between the two germline ends. CDR3 bases: TGTGCCAGCAGGTACAGCGGGACAATACAAGAGACCCAGTACTTC. Translation: CASRYSGTIQETQYF.

The genes are TRBV7-9 and TRBJ1-2; 7 nucleotides align to TRBD1. The V gene's germline CDR1 is SEHNR and CDR2 FQNEAQ (reference sequence). The CDR3 totals 15 residues. V lost 5 bases to trimming and J lost 4 bases; unmatched junction nucleotides: 10. CDR3 amino acids: CASSQFDRDGYGYTF. CDR3 DNA: TGTGCCAGCAGCCAGTTCGACAGGGACGGCTATGGCTACACCTTC.

The chain uses TRBV7-3 and TRBJ2-3; 7 nucleotides agree with TRBD2. Trimming took 2 bases from V and 5 from J; bases not matched to a gene: 19. The CDR3 sequence is 19 residues long. From germline, CDR1 is SGHTA and CDR2 FQGTGA. The CDR3 loop reads CASSLLPRPGGGALDTQYF. DNA for the CDR3: TGTGCCAGCAGCTTACTCCCACGCCCGGGGGGAGGTGCCCTAGATACGCAGTATTTT.

This chain joins TRBV4-1 and TRBJ2-1; the D call may be TRBD1 or TRBD2 (5 bases each). The CDR3 totals 15 residues. In germline, CDR1 is MGHRA, CDR2 YSYEKL. V was trimmed by 4 bases and J by 10 bases, leaving 20 bases between them. CDR3 protein: CASSPSGTGIGEQFF. In DNA form, the CDR3 reads TGCGCCAGCAGCCCCTCGGGGACGGGCATAGGAGAGCAGTTCTTC.

The chain uses TRBV7-3 and TRBJ1-1; 9 nucleotides align to TRBD1. Germline V gene data show CDR1 as SGHTA and CDR2 as FQGTGA. The CDR3 totals 15 residues. The J segment lost 4 bases and the V segment lost 5 bases, leaving 8 bases of the junction unmatched. CDR3 sequence: CASSPTGGGGTEAFF. Written as DNA, the CDR3 is TGTGCCAGCAGCCCGACAGGGGGTGGGGGCACTGAAGCTTTCTTT. The complete variable domain, with remaining parts taken from reference TRBV7-3 and TRBJ1-1, reads GAGVSQTPSNKVTEKGKYVELRCDPISGHTALYWYRQSLGQGPEFLIYFQGTGAADDSGLPNDRFFAVRPEGSVSTLKIQRTERGDSAVYLCASSPTGGGGTEAFFGQGTRLTVV.

The V and J genes are TRBV24-1 and TRBJ1-2; TRBD1 matches 7 bases. This CDR3 is built from 14 residues. J gave up 3 bases and V 5 bases, and 5 bases lay outside the gene matches. The germline V gene encodes CDR1 KGHDR and CDR2 SFDVKD. CDR3 in DNA: TGTGCCACCAGTGGACAGGGATACCACTATGGCTACACCTTC. Protein sequence: CATSGQGYHYGYTF.

This clone was counted a few times. The chain couples TRBV6-4 to TRBJ1-2; D is uncertain. V was clipped by 1 base and J by 8 bases, with 29 bases between them. CDR1 and CDR2 from the germline V gene are MRHNA and SNTAGT. This CDR3 is 19 amino acids long. The CDR3 DNA reads TGTGCCAGCAGTGACTTAAGGAGAATGGGCCGGTCGGACTATATCGGCTACACCTTC. Protein sequence: CASSDLRRMGRSDYIGYTF.

The rearrangement links TRBV10-3 to TRBJ2-2, with D maybe TRBD2 (6 bases). CDR1 ENHRY and CDR2 SYGVKD come from the germline V gene. The CDR3 is 16 residues long. The ends were cut back, 0 bases at V and 1 base at J, with 9 bases in the middle. CDR3 sequence reads: CAISESGGWNTGELFF. The DNA for the CDR3 is TGTGCCATCAGTGAGTCCGGAGGGTGGAACACCGGGGAGCTGTTTTTT.

The rearrangement joins TRBV7-9 to TRBJ2-7, with a possible D match to TRBD1 (5 bases). Germline V CDR1 and CDR2: SEHNR, FQNEAQ (reference sequence). There are 12 residues in the CDR3. V lost 5 bases and J 7 bases, leaving 12 bases between the germline ends. This CDR3 reads CASSPPGKEQYF. As DNA, the CDR3 is TGTGCCAGCAGCCCCCCAGGGAAAGAGCAGTACTTC.

This chain uses TRBV6-2 or TRBV6-3 with TRBJ2-1; 8 bases line up with TRBD1. This CDR3 region has 13 residues. Trimming took 4 bases from V and 8 from J; bases not matched to a gene: 4. Germline CDR1 and CDR2: MNHEY and SVGEGT. CDR3 DNA sequence: TGTGCCAGCAGTTCACAGGGGGAAGATGAGCAGTTCTTC. Its protein is CASSSQGEDEQFF.

The CDR3 loop is CASSRNADTQYF. CDR3 nucleotides: TGTGCCAGCAGTCGAAACGCAGATACGCAGTATTTT. The chain joins TRBV27 to TRBJ2-3; D is ambiguous. The CDR3 runs 12 residues. With 5 bases removed from V and 4 bases from J, the gap between germline ends came to 7 bases. Germline CDR1 is MNHEY and CDR2 is SMNVEV (reference sequence).

The rearrangement uses TRBV30 and TRBJ1-5; the D gene is possibly TRBD1 (5 bases). There are 13 residues in the CDR3. The V end was cut by 8 bases, the J end by 6 bases, with 17 bases between. Per germline, CDR1 GTSNPN and CDR2 SVGIG (reference sequence). CDR3 DNA sequence: TGTGCCCAAGGCTGGGGGTCGGGTCAGCCCCAGCATTTT. Translated, it gives CAQGWGSGQPQHF.

The rearrangement joins TRBV9 to TRBJ1-1; D is unclear. Germline loops: CDR1 SGDLS, CDR2 YYNGEE. The V end was cut by 3 bases, the J end by 10 bases, with 16 bases between. The CDR3 spans 13 residues. Here the CDR3 DNA reads TGTGCCAGCAGCGAGCAGTCCCTTAGTGGAGCTTTCTTT. This sequence encodes CASSEQSLSGAFF.

V is TRBV7-8 and J is TRBJ2-4; the match to TRBD1 covers 7 bases. Germline CDR1 SGHVS, CDR2 FQNEAQ. This CDR3 is 15 amino acids long. Trimming removed 5 bases from V and 3 bases from J; junction bases left unmatched: 7. The CDR3 protein is CASSPDRSGKNIQYF. The CDR3 DNA sequence: TGTGCCAGCAGCCCGGACAGGTCTGGCAAAAACATTCAGTACTTC.

This clone was seen only once. This chain uses TRBV7-9 with TRBJ1-2; D gene uncertain. The CDR3 contains 15 residues. V was shortened by 0 bases and J by 2 bases, with 10 bases between the two germline ends. CDR1 and CDR2 (germline): SEHNR, FQNEAQ (reference sequence). The CDR3 loop is CASSLALTRNYGYTF. Here the CDR3 DNA reads TGTGCCAGCAGCTTAGCCTTGACTCGCAACTATGGCTACACCTTC.